This T cell receptor beta chain was sequenced in a study of T cell responses to AZD1222 COVID-19 vaccine. Study-wide results and limits: Seropositive at baseline were only a handful of AZD1222 recipients.

This clone was counted a single time. Its antigen is undetermined. Clones were sequenced by immunoSEQ multiplex PCR, and TCRdb holds only the in-frame ones, with some missing. The sample contains tens of thousands of clones, around 91% of which appear only once. The source of this sequence is an adult in good health. This material consisted of peripheral blood, taken on day 0 of MenACWY control vaccination.

This CDR3 is CASSLSEYTEAFF. The DNA of the CDR3 is TGTGCCAGCAGCCTCAGTGAATACACTGAAGCTTTCTTT. This chain joins TRBV6-5 and TRBJ1-1; D gene unclear. The V gene lost 6 bases and the J gene lost 3 bases, with 11 bases spanning the gap. CDR3 length equals 13 residues. Germline lookup yields CDR1 MNHEY and CDR2 SVGAGI.